Described below is a single T cell receptor (beta chain) sequence and its context. Trimming removed 3 bases from V and 6 bases from J, with 13 bases in between. Germline loops: CDR1 SGDLS, CDR2 YYNGEE. This CDR3 is 15 amino acids long. The entry originates in a study of blood T cell repertoires in COVID-19. Turning to the study itself: Whether acute or convalescent, the COVID-19 samples came from the United States, Italy and Spain. Sample material is recorded as cDNA or gDNA derived from T cells, B-cell-depleted T cells, or PBMCs.

In the original workflow: Amplifying reference gene primers gave estimates of nucleated cell counts. Measured with immunoSEQ multiplex PCR; TCRdb has only the in-frame clones, and not every one. V, J and clone size reflect that table, while D and trimming were determined from the DNA. Counted here are over 45,000 clones, roughly three quarters occurring once; the ten biggest clones make up over 20%. The sequenced sample consisted of peripheral blood. The chain employs TRBV9 and TRBJ1-6; D ambiguous. The TCR originated in a man between 50 and 59 years old with active or convalescent COVID-19. The CDR3 DNA follows: TGTGCCAGCAGCGCCCGGGAGCATATTAATTCACCCCTCCACTTT. It is translated as CASSAREHINSPLHF.